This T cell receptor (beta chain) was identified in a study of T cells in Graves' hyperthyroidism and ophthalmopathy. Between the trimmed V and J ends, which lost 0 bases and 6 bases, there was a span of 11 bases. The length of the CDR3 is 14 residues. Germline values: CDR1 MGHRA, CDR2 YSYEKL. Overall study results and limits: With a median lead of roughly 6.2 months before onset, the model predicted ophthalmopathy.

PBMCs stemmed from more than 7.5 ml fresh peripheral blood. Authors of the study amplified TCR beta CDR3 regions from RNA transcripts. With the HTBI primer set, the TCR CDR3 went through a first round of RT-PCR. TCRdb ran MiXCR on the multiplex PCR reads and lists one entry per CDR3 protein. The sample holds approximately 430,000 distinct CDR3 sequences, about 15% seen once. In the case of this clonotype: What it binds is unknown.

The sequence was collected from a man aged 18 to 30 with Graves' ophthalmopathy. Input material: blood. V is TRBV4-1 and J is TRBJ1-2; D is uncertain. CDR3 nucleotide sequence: TGCGCCAGCAGCCAAGATTACAGCGAAAATGGCTACACCTTC. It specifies CASSQDYSENGYTF.